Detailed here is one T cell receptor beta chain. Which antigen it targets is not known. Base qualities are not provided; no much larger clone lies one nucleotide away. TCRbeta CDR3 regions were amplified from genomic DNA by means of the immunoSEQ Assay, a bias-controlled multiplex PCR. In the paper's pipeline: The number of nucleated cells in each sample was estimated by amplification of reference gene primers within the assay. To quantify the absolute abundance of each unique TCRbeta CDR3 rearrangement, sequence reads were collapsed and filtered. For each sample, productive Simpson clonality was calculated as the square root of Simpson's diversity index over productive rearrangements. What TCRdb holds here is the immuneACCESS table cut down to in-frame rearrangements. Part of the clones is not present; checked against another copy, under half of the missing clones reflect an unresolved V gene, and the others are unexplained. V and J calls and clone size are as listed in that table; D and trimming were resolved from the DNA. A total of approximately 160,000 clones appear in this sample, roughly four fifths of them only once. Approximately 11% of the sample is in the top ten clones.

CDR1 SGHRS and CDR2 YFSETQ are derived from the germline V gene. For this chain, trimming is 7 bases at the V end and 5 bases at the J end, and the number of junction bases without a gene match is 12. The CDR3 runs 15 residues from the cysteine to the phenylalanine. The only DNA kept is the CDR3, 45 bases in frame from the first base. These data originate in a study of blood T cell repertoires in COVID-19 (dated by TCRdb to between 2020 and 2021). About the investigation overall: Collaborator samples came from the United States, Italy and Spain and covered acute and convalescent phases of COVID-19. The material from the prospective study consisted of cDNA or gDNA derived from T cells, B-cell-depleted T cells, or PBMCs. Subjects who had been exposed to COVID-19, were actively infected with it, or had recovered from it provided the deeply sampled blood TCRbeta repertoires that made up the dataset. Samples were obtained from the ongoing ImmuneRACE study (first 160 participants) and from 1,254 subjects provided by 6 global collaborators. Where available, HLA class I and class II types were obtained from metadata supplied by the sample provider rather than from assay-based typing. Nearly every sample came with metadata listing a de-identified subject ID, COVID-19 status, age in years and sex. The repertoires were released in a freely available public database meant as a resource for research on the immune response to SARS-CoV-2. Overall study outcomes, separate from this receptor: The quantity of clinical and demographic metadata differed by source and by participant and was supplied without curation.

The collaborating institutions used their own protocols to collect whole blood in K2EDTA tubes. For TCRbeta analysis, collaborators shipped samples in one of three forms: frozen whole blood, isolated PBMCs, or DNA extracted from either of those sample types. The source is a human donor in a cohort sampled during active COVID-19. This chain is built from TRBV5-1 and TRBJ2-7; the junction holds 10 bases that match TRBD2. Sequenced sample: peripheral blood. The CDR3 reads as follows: CASGPYSGRSDEQYF. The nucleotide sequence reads TGCGCCAGCGGTCCCTATAGCGGGAGGTCAGACGAGCAGTACTTC.